Below, 22 T cell receptor beta chains from the same sample are listed, as sequenced in a study of cytomegalovirus exposure and HLA in healthy donors. Amplification used 60 Vbeta primers and 13 Jbeta primers. Only in-frame clones appear in the TCRdb table, and some are missing; sequencing was by immunoSEQ multiplex PCR. The data contain some 130,000 clones, around nine tenths of them singletons. The sequenced material came from PBMCs. All receptors derive from a woman under 40 in good health and CMV-seronegative.

This clone was observed once. Here the CDR3 DNA reads TGCGCCAGCAGCTCGGGACAGGGGGCTTCTAACTACGAGCAGTACTTC. It specifies CASSSGQGASNYEQYF. V usage is TRBV5-1 and J usage is TRBJ2-5; 12 bases line up with TRBD1. The tail of the sequence fits TRBJ2-7 better, so the J call may be wrong. The germline gives CDR1 SGHRS, CDR2 YFSETQ. The CDR3 spans 16 residues.

CDR3 amino acids: CASSSRLAGVPETQYF. The CDR3 bases are TGTGCCAGCAGTTCTCGACTAGCGGGAGTTCCAGAGACCCAGTACTTC. The rearrangement links TRBV28 to TRBJ2-5; 12 bases are shared with TRBD2. Per the germline V gene, CDR1 is MDHEN and CDR2 is SYDVKM. This CDR3 has 16 residues. V lost 4 bases, J lost 4 bases, and 7 bases stayed unmatched.

This clone has only one observation. The chain links TRBV19 to TRBJ1-1; weak D call: TRBD1 (6 bases). Germline CDR1 is LNHDA and CDR2 is SQIVND (reference sequence). The V end was cut by 6 bases, the J end by 4 bases, with 18 bases between. This CDR3 has 15 amino acids. Here the CDR3 reads CASSYRQGMPTEAFF. The CDR3 coding sequence is TGTGCCAGTAGCTATCGCCAGGGGATGCCCACTGAAGCTTTCTTT.

V usage is TRBV4-2 and J usage is TRBJ2-7; D unclear. This CDR3 has 16 amino acids. V was clipped by 0 bases and J by 0 bases, with 12 bases between them. Looked up from germline, CDR1 is LGHNA and CDR2 is YNFKEQ. The CDR3 bases are TGTGCCAGCAGCCAAGATGAAAAGTGGAGCTCCTACGAGCAGTACTTC. This sequence encodes CASSQDEKWSSYEQYF.

V and J are TRBV7-8 and TRBJ2-1; 11 nucleotides align to TRBD2. Germline CDR1 is SGHVS and CDR2 is FQNEAQ. V dropped 5 bases and J dropped 2; count of bases not matched to a gene: 2. This CDR3 spans 15 amino acids. This CDR3 is CASSMGLAAYNEQFF. CDR3 DNA sequence: TGTGCCAGCAGCATGGGACTAGCGGCCTACAATGAGCAGTTCTTC.

This chain joins TRBV30 and TRBJ1-2; a possible D gene is TRBD1 (6 bases). The CDR3 has 13 amino acids. Trimming cost V 0 bases and J 7 bases, with 12 bases left between them. The germline CDR1 and CDR2 sequences are GTSNPN and SVGIG (reference sequence). CDR3 sequence reads: CAWSVVGAGGYTF. The CDR3 DNA sequence: TGTGCCTGGAGTGTAGTGGGGGCAGGTGGCTACACCTTC.

The rearrangement links TRBV4-1 to TRBJ2-6; D is undetermined. Per the germline V gene, CDR1 is MGHRA and CDR2 is YSYEKL. The CDR3 is made up of 16 amino acids. Trimming left V 4 bases short and J 1 base short, with 11 bases between. The CDR3 region is CASSPNTGSGANVLTF. CDR3 bases: TGCGCCAGCAGCCCAAATACGGGTTCTGGGGCCAACGTCCTGACTTTC.

The chain recombines TRBV2 with TRBJ2-1, with D maybe TRBD2 (6 bases). The CDR3 sequence is 15 residues long. Germline V CDR1 and CDR2: SNHLY, FYNNEI. V dropped 3 bases and J dropped 2 bases, with 11 bases sitting between them. Here the CDR3 reads CASSDGLAPYNEQFF. The CDR3 coding sequence is TGTGCCAGCAGTGACGGTCTAGCGCCCTACAATGAGCAGTTCTTC.

The gene calls are TRBV4-3 and TRBJ1-1; 7 bases agree with TRBD1. Germline CDR1 and CDR2: LGHNA and YSLEER. Trimming took 4 bases from V and 4 from J; bases not matched to a gene: 12. The CDR3 is 16 residues long. CDR3: CASSLLPDRVRTEAFF. The DNA of the CDR3 is TGCGCCAGCAGCCTCCTTCCAGACAGGGTGCGCACTGAAGCTTTCTTT.

The rearrangement joins TRBV7-2 to TRBJ1-2; D is undetermined. The CDR3 sequence is 12 residues long. Germline V gives CDR1 SGHTA, CDR2 FQGNSA. V was clipped by 1 base and J by 3 bases, with 3 bases between them. CDR3 sequence (DNA): TGTGCCAGCAGCTTAGTAGACTATGGCTACACCTTC. This translates into CASSLVDYGYTF. Full variable domain (outside the CDR3, taken from reference TRBV7-2 and TRBJ1-2): GAGVSQSPSNKVTEKGKDVELRCDPISGHTALYWYRQSLGQGLEFLIYFQGNSAPDKSGLPSDRFSAERTGGSVSTLTIQRTQQEDSAVYLCASSLVDYGYTFGSGTRLTVV.

The J gene is TRBJ1-1, the V gene TRBV2; D unclear. Germline CDR1 is SNHLY and CDR2 is FYNNEI. Deletions cut 4 bases from V and 6 bases from J, with 12 bases between. The CDR3 runs 13 residues. The CDR3 is CASSAVDKAEAFF. Here the CDR3 DNA reads TGTGCCAGCAGTGCAGTCGACAAGGCTGAAGCTTTCTTT.

This chain links TRBV6-6 with TRBJ2-7; 8 positions match TRBD1. With 5 bases clipped from V and 0 bases from J, the junction kept 6 bases outside the gene matches. The CDR3 length is 15 residues. Germline CDR1 is MNHNY and CDR2 is SVGAGI (reference sequence). CDR3 DNA: TGTGCCAGCAGTCCCCGGGACAGGAGCTCCTACGAGCAGTACTTC. This translates into CASSPRDRSSYEQYF.

The chain recombines TRBV5-1 with TRBJ2-1; 9 nucleotides match TRBD1. This CDR3 has 13 residues. Trimming removed 3 bases from V and 8 bases from J; junction bases left unmatched: 3. Germline CDR1 SGHRS, CDR2 YFSETQ. As DNA, the CDR3 is TGCGCCAGCAGCTGGACAGGGGCGGATGAGCAGTTCTTC. It yields the protein CASSWTGADEQFF. Looking up the rest from reference TRBV5-1 and TRBJ2-1 gives the full variable domain: KAGVTQTPRYLIKTRGQQVTLSCSPISGHRSVSWYQQTPGQGLQFLFEYFSETQRNKGNFPGRFSGRQFSNSRSEMNVSTLELGDSALYLCASSWTGADEQFFGPGTRLTVL.

The V call is TRBV18, the J call TRBJ1-1, with D tentatively TRBD1 (6 bases). Trimming left V 2 bases short and J 0 bases short, with 16 bases between. CDR3 size: 17 residues. Germline CDR1 is KGHSH and CDR2 is LQKENI. The CDR3 DNA reads as TGTGCCAGCTCACCAGCGACAGGCCATAGCATGAACACTGAAGCTTTCTTT. Translating it yields CASSPATGHSMNTEAFF.

The CDR3 region is CASSLGAGNAYEQYF. In DNA form, the CDR3 reads TGTGCCAGCAGCTTAGGCGCAGGGAATGCCTACGAGCAGTACTTC. The gene calls are TRBV11-2 and TRBJ2-7, with a tentative D call TRBD1 (5 bases). The V gene lost 1 base and the J gene lost 2 bases, with 12 bases spanning the gap. CDR1 is SGHAT and CDR2 is FQNNGV in the germline V gene. CDR3 length: 15 residues.

The rearrangement links TRBV4-3 to TRBJ1-2; tentatively, D is TRBD1 (5 bases). Germline values: CDR1 LGHNA, CDR2 YSLEER. There are 15 residues in the CDR3. Deletions cut 1 base from V and 0 bases from J, with 9 bases between. CDR3 amino acids: CASSQGRQTNYGYTF. The CDR3 DNA reads TGCGCCAGCAGCCAAGGGAGACAGACTAACTATGGCTACACCTTC.

V usage is TRBV5-1 and J usage is TRBJ2-7, with D possibly TRBD1 on 5 matching bases. Per germline, CDR1 SGHRS and CDR2 YFSETQ. The CDR3 covers 14 residues. Trimming left V 0 bases short and J 3 bases short, with 10 bases between. CDR3 loop: CASSLGGRDYEQYF. CDR3 bases: TGCGCCAGCAGCTTGGGGGGCAGGGACTACGAGCAGTACTTC.

This rearrangement joins TRBV9 to TRBJ2-2, with 10 bases identical to TRBD2. The CDR3 has 17 amino acids. Germline V gene data show CDR1 as SGDLS and CDR2 as YYNGEE. V shed 3 bases and J 3 bases; nucleotides not matched to a gene: 8. The CDR3 DNA reads as TGTGCCAGCAGCGCAGGGCTAGCGGGAGATTACACCGGGGAGCTGTTTTTT. Translation gives CASSAGLAGDYTGELFF.

The chain joins TRBV29-1 to TRBJ2-7; 7 bases agree with TRBD2. V shed 5 bases, J shed 4 bases, and the junction held 17 bases outside the gene matches. The CDR3 extends over 16 amino acids. Germline V lookup: CDR1 SQVTM, CDR2 ANQGSEA. CDR3 loop: CSVRGVSRLYGYEQYF. The CDR3 bases are TGCAGCGTTCGGGGGGTCTCCAGACTCTACGGATACGAGCAGTACTTC.

The rearrangement links TRBV6-1 to TRBJ2-7; possibly TRBD2 for D (6 bases). Germline values: CDR1 MNHNS, CDR2 SASEGT. The V end was cut by 4 bases, the J end by 1 base, with 17 bases between. The CDR3 spans 16 residues. CDR3 in DNA: TGTGCCAGCAGTGGTTCGGAGGGCATGTGGTCCTACGAGCAGTACTTC. It is translated as CASSGSEGMWSYEQYF.

V and J are TRBV28 and TRBJ1-4; D may be TRBD1 (5 bases). The CDR3 has 14 residues. From germline, CDR1 is MDHEN and CDR2 SYDVKM. Trimming pared 4 bases from V and 6 bases from J, leaving 12 bases between. The CDR3 region has the DNA TGTGCCAGCAGTTCGGCAGGGTGGGATGAAAAACTGTTTTTT. Its translation: CASSSAGWDEKLFF.

The J gene is TRBJ1-2, the V gene TRBV30, with D perhaps TRBD1 (6 bases). The CDR3 runs 14 residues. The V end lost 0 bases, the J end lost 4 bases, and 12 bases lay between the germline ends. The germline CDR1 and CDR2 sequences are GTSNPN and SVGIG (reference sequence). CDR3 in amino acids: CAWSVWGQSYGYTF. The CDR3 DNA is TGTGCCTGGAGTGTATGGGGGCAGTCCTATGGCTACACCTTC.